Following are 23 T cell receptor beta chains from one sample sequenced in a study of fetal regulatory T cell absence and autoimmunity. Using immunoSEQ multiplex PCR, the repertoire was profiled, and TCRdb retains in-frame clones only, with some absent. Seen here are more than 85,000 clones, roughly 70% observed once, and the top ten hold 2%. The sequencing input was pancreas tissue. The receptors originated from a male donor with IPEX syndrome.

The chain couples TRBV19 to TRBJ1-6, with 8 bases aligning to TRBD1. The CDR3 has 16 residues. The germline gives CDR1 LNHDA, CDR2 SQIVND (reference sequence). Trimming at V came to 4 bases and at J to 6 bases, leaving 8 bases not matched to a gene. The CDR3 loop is CASSNLDRGVNSPLHF. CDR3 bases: TGTGCCAGTAGTAACCTCGACAGGGGTGTTAATTCACCCCTCCACTTT. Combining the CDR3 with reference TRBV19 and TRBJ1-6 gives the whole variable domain DGGITQSPKYLFRKEGQNVTLSCEQNLNHDAMYWYRQDPGQGLRLIYYSQIVNDFQKGDIAEGYSVSREKKESFPLTVTSAQKNPTAFYLCASSNLDRGVNSPLHFGNGTRLTVT.

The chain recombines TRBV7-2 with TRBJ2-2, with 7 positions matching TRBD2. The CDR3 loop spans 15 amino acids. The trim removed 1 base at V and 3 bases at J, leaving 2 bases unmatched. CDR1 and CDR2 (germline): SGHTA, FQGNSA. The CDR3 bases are TGTGCCAGCAGCTTAGACGGGGGGTACACCGGGGAGCTGTTTTTT. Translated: CASSLDGGYTGELFF.

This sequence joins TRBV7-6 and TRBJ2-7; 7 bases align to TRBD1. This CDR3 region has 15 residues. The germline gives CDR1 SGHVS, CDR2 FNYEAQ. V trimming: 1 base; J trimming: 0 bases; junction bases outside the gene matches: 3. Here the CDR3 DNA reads TGTGCCAGCAGCTTAGAACCAGGGGGCTCCTACGAGCAGTACTTC. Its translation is CASSLEPGGSYEQYF.

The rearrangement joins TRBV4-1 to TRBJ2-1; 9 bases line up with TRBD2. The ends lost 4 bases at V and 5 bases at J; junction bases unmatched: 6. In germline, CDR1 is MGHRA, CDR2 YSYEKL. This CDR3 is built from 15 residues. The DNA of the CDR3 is TGCGCCAGCAGCCCTGTTAGCGGGAGAGACAATGAGCAGTTCTTC. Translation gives CASSPVSGRDNEQFF.

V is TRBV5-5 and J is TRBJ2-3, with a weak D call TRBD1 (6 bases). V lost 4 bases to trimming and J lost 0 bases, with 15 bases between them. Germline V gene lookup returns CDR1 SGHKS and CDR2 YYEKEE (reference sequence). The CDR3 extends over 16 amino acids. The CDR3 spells CASSPSNRASTDTQYF. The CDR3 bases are TGTGCCAGCAGCCCGTCTAACAGGGCTAGCACAGATACGCAGTATTTT.

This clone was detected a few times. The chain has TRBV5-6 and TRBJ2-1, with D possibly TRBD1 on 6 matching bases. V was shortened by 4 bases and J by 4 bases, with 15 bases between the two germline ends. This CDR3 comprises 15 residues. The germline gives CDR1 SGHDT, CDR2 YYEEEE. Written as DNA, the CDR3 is TGTGCCAGCAGCCACGGGGATACAGGGTACAATGAGCAGTTCTTC. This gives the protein CASSHGDTGYNEQFF.

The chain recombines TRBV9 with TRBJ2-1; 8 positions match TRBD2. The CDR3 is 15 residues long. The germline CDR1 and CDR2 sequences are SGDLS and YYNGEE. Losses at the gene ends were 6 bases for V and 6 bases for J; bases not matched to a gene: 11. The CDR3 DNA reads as TGTGCCAGCACCCCTGGAGTGCGGGAGGTCAATGAGCAGTTCTTC. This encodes CASTPGVREVNEQFF.

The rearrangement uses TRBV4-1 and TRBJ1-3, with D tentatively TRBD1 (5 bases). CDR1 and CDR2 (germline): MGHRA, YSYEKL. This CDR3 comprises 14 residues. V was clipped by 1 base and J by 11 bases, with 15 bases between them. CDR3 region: CASSQGNRIGAIYF. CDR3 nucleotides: TGCGCCAGCAGCCAAGGGAACAGGATAGGGGCCATATATTTT.

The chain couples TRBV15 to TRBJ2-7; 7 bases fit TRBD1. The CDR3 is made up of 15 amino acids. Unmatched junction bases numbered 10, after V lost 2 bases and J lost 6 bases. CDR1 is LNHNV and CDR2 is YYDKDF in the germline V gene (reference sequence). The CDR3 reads CATSRTPGQKSEQYF. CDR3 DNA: TGTGCCACCAGCAGAACACCGGGACAGAAGAGCGAGCAGTACTTC.

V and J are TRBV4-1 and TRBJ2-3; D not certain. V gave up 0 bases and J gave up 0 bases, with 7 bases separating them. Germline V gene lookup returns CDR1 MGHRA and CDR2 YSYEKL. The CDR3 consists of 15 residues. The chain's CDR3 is CASSQESASTDTQYF. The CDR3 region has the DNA TGCGCCAGCAGCCAAGAGAGCGCTAGCACAGATACGCAGTATTTT.

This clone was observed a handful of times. DNA for the CDR3: TGTGCCAGCAGCCCCGGGGACAGCAAGGAGCAGTACTTC. Protein sequence: CASSPGDSKEQYF. The chain has TRBV11-3 and TRBJ2-7, with TRBD1 identical over 7 bases. The CDR3 consists of 13 residues. The germline gives CDR1 SGHNT, CDR2 YENEEA. Trimming took 5 bases from V and 7 from J; bases not matched to a gene: 8.

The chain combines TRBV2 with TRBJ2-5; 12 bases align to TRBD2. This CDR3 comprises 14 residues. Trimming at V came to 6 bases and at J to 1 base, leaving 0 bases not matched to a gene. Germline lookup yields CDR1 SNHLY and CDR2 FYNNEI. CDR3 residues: CASRGLAGQETQYF. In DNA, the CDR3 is TGTGCCAGCAGGGGACTAGCGGGCCAAGAGACCCAGTACTTC.

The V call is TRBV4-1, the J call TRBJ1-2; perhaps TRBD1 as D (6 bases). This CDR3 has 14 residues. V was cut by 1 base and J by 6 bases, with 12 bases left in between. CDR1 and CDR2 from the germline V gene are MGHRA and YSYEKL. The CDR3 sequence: CASSQVRGRDGYTF. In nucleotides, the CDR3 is TGCGCCAGCAGCCAAGTCAGGGGTCGGGATGGCTACACCTTC.

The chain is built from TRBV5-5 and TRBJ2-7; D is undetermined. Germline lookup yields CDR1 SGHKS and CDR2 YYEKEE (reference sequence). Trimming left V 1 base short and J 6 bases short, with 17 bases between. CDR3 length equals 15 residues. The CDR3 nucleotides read TGTGCCAGCAGCTTGTTTCTGGACGGCCCTAGCGAGCAGTACTTC. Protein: CASSLFLDGPSEQYF.

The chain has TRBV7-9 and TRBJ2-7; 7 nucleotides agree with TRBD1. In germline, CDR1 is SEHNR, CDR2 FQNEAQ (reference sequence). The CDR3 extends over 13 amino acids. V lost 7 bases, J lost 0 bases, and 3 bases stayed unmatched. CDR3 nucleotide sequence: TGTGCCAGCAACCGGGACAGCTCCTACGAGCAGTACTTC. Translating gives CASNRDSSYEQYF. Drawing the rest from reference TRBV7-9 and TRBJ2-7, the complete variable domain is DTGVSQNPRHKITKRGQNVTFRCDPISEHNRLYWYRQTLGQGPEFLTYFQNEAQLEKSRLLSDRFSAERPKGSFSTLEIQRTEQGDSAMYLCASNRDSSYEQYFGPGTRLTVT.

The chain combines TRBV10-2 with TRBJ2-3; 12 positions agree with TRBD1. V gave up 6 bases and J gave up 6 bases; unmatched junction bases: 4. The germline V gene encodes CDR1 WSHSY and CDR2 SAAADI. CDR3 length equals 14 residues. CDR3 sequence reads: CASSRDRGRDTQYF. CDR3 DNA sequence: TGCGCCAGCAGCCGGGACAGGGGGCGGGATACGCAGTATTTT.

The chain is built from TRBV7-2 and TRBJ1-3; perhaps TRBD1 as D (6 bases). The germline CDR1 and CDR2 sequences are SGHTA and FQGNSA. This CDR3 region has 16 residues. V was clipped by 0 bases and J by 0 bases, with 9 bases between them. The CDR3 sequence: CASSLARGFSGNTIYF. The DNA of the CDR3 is TGTGCCAGCAGCTTAGCGAGGGGGTTCTCTGGAAACACCATATATTTT.

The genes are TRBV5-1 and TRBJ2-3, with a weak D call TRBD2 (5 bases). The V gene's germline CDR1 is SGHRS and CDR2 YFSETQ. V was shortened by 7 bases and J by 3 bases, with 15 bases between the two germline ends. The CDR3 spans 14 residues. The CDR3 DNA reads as TGCGCCAGCCGCCGGGAAAGCAGAACAGATACGCAGTATTTT. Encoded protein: CASRRESRTDTQYF.

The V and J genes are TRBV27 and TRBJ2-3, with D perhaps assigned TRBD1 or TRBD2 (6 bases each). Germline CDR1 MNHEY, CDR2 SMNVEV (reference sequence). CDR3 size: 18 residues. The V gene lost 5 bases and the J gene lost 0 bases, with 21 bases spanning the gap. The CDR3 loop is CASSGGIPGLSSTDTQYF. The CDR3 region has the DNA TGTGCCAGCAGTGGGGGCATTCCGGGACTGTCTAGCACAGATACGCAGTATTTT.

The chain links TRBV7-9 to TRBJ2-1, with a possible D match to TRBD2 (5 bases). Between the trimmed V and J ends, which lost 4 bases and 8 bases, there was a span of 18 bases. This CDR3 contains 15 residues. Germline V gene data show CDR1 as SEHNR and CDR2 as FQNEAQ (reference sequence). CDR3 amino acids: CASSSPGSRGDEQFF. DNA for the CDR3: TGTGCCAGCAGCTCCCCGGGGTCTCGAGGCGATGAGCAGTTCTTC. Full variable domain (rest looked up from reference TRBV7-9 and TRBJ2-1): DTGVSQNPRHKITKRGQNVTFRCDPISEHNRLYWYRQTLGQGPEFLTYFQNEAQLEKSRLLSDRFSAERPKGSFSTLEIQRTEQGDSAMYLCASSSPGSRGDEQFFGPGTRLTVL.

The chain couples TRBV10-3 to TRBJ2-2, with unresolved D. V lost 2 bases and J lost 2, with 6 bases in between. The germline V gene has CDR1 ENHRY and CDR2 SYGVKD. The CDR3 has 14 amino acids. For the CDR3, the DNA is TGTGCCATCAGTGAGGACAAAAACACCGGGGAGCTGTTTTTT. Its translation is CAISEDKNTGELFF.

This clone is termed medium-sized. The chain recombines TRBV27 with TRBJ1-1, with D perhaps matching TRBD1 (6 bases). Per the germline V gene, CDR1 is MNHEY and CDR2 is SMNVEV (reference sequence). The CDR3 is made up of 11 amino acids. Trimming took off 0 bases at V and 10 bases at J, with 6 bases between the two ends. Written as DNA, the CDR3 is TGTGCCAGCAGTTTATCAGGGGGAGCTTTCTTT. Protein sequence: CASSLSGGAFF.

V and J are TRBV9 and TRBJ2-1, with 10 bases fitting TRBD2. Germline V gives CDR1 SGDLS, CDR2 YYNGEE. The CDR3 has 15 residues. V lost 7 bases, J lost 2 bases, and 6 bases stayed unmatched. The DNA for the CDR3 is TGTGCCAGCCGTGCTACTAGCGGGGCCTACAATGAGCAGTTCTTC. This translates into CASRATSGAYNEQFF. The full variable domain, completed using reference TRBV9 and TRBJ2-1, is DSGVTQTPKHLITATGQRVTLRCSPRSGDLSVYWYQQSLDQGLQFLIQYYNGEERAKGNILERFSAQQFPDLHSELNLSSLELGDSALYFCASRATSGAYNEQFFGPGTRLTVL.